This T cell receptor beta chain was sequenced in a study of cytomegalovirus exposure and HLA in healthy donors. CDR3 length: 14 residues. Germline V gene data show CDR1 as SSHAT and CDR2 as FNYEAQ (reference sequence). V shed 2 bases and J shed 2 bases, with 9 bases lying between them. Regarding the study as a whole: Cytomegalovirus association was listed for 164 TCR beta chains. Solely CMV serostatus was available to characterize immune exposure.

Use of 60 Vbeta and 13 Jbeta primers characterized the PCR. The assay was immunoSEQ multiplex PCR, and TCRdb's table has in-frame clones only and misses some. This sample has roughly 160,000 clones, with roughly 80% found just once. A note on this clone: The antigen remains undetermined.

Input material: PBMCs. The TCR sequence derives from a woman aged 30 to 39 in good health and CMV-seropositive. V and J are TRBV7-7 and TRBJ2-5; D gene unclear. The CDR3: CASSLNSGQETQYF. The CDR3, as DNA: TGTGCCAGCAGCTTAAATTCAGGACAAGAGACCCAGTACTTC. Filled out from reference TRBV7-7 and TRBJ2-5, the complete variable domain reads GAGVSQSPRYKVTKRGQDVTLRCDPISSHATLYWYQQALGQGPEFLTYFNYEAQPDKSGLPSDRFSAERPEGSISTLTIQRTEQRDSAMYRCASSLNSGQETQYFGPGTRLLVL.